This TCR beta chain emerged from a study of blood T cell repertoires in COVID-19. Study summary: Italy, Spain and the United States were the sources of the convalescent and acute COVID-19 samples. Sources were T cells, B-cell-depleted T cells, or PBMCs; the material itself was cDNA or gDNA.

This CDR3 is 15 amino acids long. Germline V gene lookup returns CDR1 SGHTA and CDR2 FQGNSA. V dropped 3 bases and J dropped 0 bases, with 10 bases sitting between them. In the original processing: By means of reference gene primer amplification, nucleated cell counts were estimated. The assay was immunoSEQ multiplex PCR, and TCRdb's table has in-frame clones only and misses some. The DNA gave D and trimming, while V, J and clone size come from that table. The sample includes 100,000 to 150,000 clones, about 85% of them seen just once. The genes are TRBV7-2 and TRBJ2-3; TRBD2 is a possible D gene (6 bases). The TCR originated in an elderly man with active or convalescent COVID-19. Sequenced input: peripheral blood. Written as DNA, the CDR3 is TGTGCCAGCAGCTTTAGCGGAACCAGCACAGATACGCAGTATTTT. It translates to CASSFSGTSTDTQYF.